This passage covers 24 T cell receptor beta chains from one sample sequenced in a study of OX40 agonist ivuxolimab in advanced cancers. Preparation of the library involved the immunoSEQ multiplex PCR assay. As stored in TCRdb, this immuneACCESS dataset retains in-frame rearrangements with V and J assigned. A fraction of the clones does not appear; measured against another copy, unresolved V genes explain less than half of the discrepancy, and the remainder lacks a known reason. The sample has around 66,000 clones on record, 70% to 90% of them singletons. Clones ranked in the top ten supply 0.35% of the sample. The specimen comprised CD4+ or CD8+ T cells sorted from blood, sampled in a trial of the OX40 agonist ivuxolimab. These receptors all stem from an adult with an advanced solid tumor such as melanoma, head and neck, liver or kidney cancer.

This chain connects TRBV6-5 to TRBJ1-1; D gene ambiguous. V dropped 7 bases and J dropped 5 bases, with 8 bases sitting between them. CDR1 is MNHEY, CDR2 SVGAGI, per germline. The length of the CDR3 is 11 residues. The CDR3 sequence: CASKDRTEAFF. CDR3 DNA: TGTGCCAGCAAGGATCGGACTGAAGCTTTCTTT.

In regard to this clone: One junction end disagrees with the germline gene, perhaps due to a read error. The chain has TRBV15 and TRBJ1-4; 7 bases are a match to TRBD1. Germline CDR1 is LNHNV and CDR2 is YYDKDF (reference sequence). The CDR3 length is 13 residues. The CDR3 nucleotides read TGTGCCACCAGCAGAGATCTAGGGCAGGGGGGAATTTTT. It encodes CATSRDLGQGGIF.

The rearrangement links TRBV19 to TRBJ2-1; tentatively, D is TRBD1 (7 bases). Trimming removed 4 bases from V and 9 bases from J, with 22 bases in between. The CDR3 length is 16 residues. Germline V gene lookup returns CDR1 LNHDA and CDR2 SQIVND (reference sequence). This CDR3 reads CASSTYRGLTRVEQFF. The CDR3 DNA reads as TGTGCCAGTAGTACATACAGGGGACTTACGAGGGTTGAGCAGTTCTTC.

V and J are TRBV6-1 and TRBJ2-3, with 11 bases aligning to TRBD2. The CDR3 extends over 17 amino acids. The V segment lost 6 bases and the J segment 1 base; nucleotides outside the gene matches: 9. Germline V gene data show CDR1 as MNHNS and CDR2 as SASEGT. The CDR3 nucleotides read TGTGCCAGCAGGGAAACGGCACTAGCGGGGGGCACAGATACGCAGTATTTT. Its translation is CASRETALAGGTDTQYF.

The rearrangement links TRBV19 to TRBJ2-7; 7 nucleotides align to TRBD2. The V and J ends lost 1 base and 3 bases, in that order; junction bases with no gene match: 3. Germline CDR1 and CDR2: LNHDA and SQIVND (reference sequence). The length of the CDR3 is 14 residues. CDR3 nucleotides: TGTGCCAGTAGTATAGCGGGGGGAAACTACGAGCAGTACTTC. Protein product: CASSIAGGNYEQYF.

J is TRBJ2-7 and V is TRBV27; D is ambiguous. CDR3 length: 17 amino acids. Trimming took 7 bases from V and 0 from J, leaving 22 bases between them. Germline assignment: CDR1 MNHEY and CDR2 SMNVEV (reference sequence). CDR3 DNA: TGTGCCAGCACCCAAATCCGTTACCGACGGAGCTCCTACGAGCAGTACTTC. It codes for CASTQIRYRRSSYEQYF.

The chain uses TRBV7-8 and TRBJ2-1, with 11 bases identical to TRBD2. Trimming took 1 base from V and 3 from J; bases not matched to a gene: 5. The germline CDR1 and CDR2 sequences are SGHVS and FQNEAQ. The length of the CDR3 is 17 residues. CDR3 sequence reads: CASSLVPTSGGYNEQFF. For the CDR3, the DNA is TGTGCCAGCAGCTTAGTCCCTACTAGCGGGGGCTACAATGAGCAGTTCTTC.

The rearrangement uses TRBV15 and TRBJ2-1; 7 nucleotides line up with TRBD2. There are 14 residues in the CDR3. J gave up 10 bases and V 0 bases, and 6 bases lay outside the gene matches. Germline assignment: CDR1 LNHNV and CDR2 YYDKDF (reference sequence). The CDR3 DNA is TGTGCCACCAGCAGAGAGCGGCGGGGGAGCGAGCAGTTCTTC. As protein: CATSRERRGSEQFF.

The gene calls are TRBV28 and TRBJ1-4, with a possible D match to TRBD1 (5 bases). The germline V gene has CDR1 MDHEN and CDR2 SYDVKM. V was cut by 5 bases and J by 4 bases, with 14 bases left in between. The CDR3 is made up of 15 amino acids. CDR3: CASSTTGPFNEKLFF. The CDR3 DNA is TGTGCCAGCAGTACCACAGGCCCCTTTAATGAAAAACTGTTTTTT.

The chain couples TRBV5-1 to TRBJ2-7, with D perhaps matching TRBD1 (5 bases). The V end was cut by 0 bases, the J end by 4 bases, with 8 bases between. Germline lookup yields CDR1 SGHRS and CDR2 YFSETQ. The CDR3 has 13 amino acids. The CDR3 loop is CASSLDDRYEQYF. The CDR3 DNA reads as TGCGCCAGCAGCTTGGACGACAGATACGAGCAGTACTTC.

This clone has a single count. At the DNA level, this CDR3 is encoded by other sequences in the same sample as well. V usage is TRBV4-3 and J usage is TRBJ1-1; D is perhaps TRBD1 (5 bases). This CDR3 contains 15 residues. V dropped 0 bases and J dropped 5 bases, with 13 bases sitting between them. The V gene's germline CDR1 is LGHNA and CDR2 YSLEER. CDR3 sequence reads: CASSQDGGSGTEAFF. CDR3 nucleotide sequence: TGCGCCAGCAGCCAAGATGGGGGTTCAGGGACTGAAGCTTTCTTT.

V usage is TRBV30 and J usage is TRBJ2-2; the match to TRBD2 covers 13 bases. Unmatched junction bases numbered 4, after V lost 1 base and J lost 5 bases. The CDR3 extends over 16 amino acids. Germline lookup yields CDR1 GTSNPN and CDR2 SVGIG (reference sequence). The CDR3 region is CAWSGLAGGGTGELFF. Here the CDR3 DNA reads TGTGCCTGGAGTGGACTAGCGGGGGGAGGGACCGGGGAGCTGTTTTTT.

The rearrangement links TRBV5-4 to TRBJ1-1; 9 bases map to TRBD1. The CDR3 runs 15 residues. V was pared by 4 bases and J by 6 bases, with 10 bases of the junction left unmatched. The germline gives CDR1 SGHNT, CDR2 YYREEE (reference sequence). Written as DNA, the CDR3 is TGTGCCAGCAGCCTCCGGGACAGGGTGTCCCCTGAAGCTTTCTTT. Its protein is CASSLRDRVSPEAFF.

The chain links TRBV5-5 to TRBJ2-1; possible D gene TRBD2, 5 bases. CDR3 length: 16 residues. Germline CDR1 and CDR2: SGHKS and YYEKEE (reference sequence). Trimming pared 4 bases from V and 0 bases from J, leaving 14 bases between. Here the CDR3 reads CASSPPGKSSYNEQFF. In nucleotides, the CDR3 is TGTGCCAGCAGCCCCCCCGGGAAGAGCTCCTACAATGAGCAGTTCTTC.

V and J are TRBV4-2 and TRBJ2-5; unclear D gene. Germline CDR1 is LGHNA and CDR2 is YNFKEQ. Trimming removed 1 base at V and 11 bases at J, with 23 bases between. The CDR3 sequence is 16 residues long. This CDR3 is CASSQAPSQAIQEQYF. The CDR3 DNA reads TGTGCCAGCAGCCAAGCTCCCTCCCAGGCCATCCAGGAGCAGTACTTC.

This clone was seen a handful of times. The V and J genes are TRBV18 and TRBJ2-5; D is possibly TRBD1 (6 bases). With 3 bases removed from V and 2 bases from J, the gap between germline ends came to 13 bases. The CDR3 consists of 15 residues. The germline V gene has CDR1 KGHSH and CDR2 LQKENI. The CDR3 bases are TGTGCCAGCTCACCCAGTTGGGGACAACAAGAGACCCAGTACTTC. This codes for CASSPSWGQQETQYF.

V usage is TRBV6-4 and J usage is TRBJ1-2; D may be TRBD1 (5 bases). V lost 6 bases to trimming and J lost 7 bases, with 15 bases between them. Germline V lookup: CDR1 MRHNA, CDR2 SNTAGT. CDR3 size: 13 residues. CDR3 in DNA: TGTGCCAGCAGCGAAACCTGGGACTCTGGCTACACCTTC. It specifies CASSETWDSGYTF.

In nucleotides, the CDR3 is TGTGCCAGCATTCGGGGCCCCTCTGGAAACACCATATATTTT. This gives the protein CASIRGPSGNTIYF. This chain joins TRBV2 and TRBJ1-3; a possible D gene is TRBD1 (5 bases). The CDR3 consists of 14 residues. The ends were cut back, 7 bases at V and 0 bases at J, with 10 bases in the middle. CDR1 and CDR2 (germline): SNHLY, FYNNEI.

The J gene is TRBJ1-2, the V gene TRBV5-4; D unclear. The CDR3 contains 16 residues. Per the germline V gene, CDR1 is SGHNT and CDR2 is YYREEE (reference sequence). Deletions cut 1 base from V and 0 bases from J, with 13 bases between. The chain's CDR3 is CASSLPQANANYGYTF. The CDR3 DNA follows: TGTGCCAGCAGCTTGCCCCAGGCAAATGCTAACTATGGCTACACCTTC.

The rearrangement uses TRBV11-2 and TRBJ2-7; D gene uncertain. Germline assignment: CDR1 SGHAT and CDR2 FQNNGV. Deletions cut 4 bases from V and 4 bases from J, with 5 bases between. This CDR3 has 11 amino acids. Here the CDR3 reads CASSSKYEQYF. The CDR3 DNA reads TGTGCCAGCAGCTCAAAATACGAGCAGTACTTC. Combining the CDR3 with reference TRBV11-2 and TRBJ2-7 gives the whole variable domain EAGVAQSPRYKIIEKRQSVAFWCNPISGHATLYWYQQILGQGPKLLIQFQNNGVVDDSQLPKDRFSAERLKGVDSTLKIQPAKLEDSAVYLCASSSKYEQYFGPGTRLTVT.

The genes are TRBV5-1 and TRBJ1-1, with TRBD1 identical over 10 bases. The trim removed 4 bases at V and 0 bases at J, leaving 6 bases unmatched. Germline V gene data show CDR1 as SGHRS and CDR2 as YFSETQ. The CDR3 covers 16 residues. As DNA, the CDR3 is TGCGCCAGCAGCCCAAGGGACAGGGGCGTGAACACTGAAGCTTTCTTT. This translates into CASSPRDRGVNTEAFF.

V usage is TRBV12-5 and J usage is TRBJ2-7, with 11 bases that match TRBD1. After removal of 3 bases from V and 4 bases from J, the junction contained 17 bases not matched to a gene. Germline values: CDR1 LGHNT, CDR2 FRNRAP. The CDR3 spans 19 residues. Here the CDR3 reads CASGFRAGLGQGVVYEQYF. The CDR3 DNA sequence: TGTGCTAGTGGTTTTCGGGCTGGGTTGGGACAGGGGGTCGTATACGAGCAGTACTTC.

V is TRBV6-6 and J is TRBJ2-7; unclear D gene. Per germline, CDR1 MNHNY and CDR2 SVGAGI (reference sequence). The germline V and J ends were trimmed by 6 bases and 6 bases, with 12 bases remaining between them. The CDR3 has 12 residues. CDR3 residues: CASRSTPSEQYF. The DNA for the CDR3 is TGTGCCAGCAGATCCACACCCAGCGAGCAGTACTTC.

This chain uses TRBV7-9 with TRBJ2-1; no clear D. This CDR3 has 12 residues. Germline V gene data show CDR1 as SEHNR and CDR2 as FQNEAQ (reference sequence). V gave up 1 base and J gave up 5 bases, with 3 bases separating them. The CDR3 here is CASSLVNNEQFF. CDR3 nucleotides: TGTGCCAGCAGCTTAGTGAACAATGAGCAGTTCTTC.